Each of the 20 T cell receptor beta chains below was sequenced from the same sample in a study of cytomegalovirus exposure and HLA in healthy donors. 60 Vbeta and 13 Jbeta primers were used in PCR. TCRdb's table, derived via immunoSEQ multiplex PCR, lists solely in-frame clones and lacks some. Of 150,000 to 200,000 clones listed, more than 70% are singletons. Material: PBMCs. Receptors were obtained from a woman aged 40 to 50 in good health and CMV-seronegative.

In DNA form, the CDR3 reads TGCGCCAGCAGCTTGGTGGGACACGAGAACACTGAAGCTTTCTTT. Amino acids: CASSLVGHENTEAFF. J is TRBJ1-1 and V is TRBV5-1, with D perhaps TRBD1 (6 bases). There are 15 residues in the CDR3. Germline loops: CDR1 SGHRS, CDR2 YFSETQ. V lost 0 bases to trimming and J lost 1 base, with 10 bases between them.

The rearrangement links TRBV19 to TRBJ1-5; perhaps TRBD1 as D (6 bases). The CDR3 spans 13 residues. Trimming left V 10 bases short and J 2 bases short, with 12 bases between. The germline V gene has CDR1 LNHDA and CDR2 SQIVND (reference sequence). The CDR3, as DNA: TGTGCCACCTCACAGGGCGGCAATCAGCCCCAGCATTTT. Its translation is CATSQGGNQPQHF.

V gene TRBV21-1 combines with J gene TRBJ2-7; TRBD2 was called by the table and not checked on the DNA. TRBV21-1 is described as a pseudogene. This CDR3 contains 17 residues. The CDR3 bases are TGTGCCAGCAGCAAAGGTCGGGCTAGCGCGACAGATTACGAGCAGTACGTC. It yields the protein CASSKGRASATDYEQYV.

This sequence joins TRBV30 and TRBJ2-5, with D possibly being TRBD1 (5 bases). The germline V and J ends were trimmed by 3 bases and 3 bases, with 8 bases remaining between them. This CDR3 is built from 12 residues. Per the germline V gene, CDR1 is GTSNPN and CDR2 is SVGIG (reference sequence). The CDR3, as DNA: TGTGCCTGGAGCCCCAGGGAAGAGACCCAGTACTTC. This sequence encodes CAWSPREETQYF.

The V call is TRBV2, the J call TRBJ2-5; D may be TRBD2 (5 bases). V was clipped by 2 bases and J by 4 bases, with 14 bases between them. This CDR3 region has 15 residues. Germline V gives CDR1 SNHLY, CDR2 FYNNEI. CDR3 loop: CASSESGSALETQYF. The CDR3 nucleotides are TGTGCCAGCAGTGAATCGGGGTCAGCCTTAGAGACCCAGTACTTC.

The chain combines TRBV11-3 with TRBJ2-7, with 7 bases that match TRBD2. The V gene's germline CDR1 is SGHNT and CDR2 YENEEA. V shed 2 bases, J shed 7 bases, and the junction held 14 bases outside the gene matches. This CDR3 is built from 16 residues. The CDR3, as DNA: TGTGCCAGCAGCTTAAGGGAGGGGTCCATGGCGGGTGAGCAGTACGTC. Translating gives CASSLREGSMAGEQYV.

The chain employs TRBV19 and TRBJ1-2; 9 nucleotides align to TRBD1. J lost 4 bases, V lost 7 bases, and 4 bases had no gene match. The germline V gene has CDR1 LNHDA and CDR2 SQIVND (reference sequence). This CDR3 spans 13 amino acids. CDR3 amino acids: CASIQTGGYGYTF. The CDR3 DNA follows: TGTGCCAGTATTCAGACAGGGGGCTATGGCTACACCTTC.

The rearrangement uses TRBV5-1 and TRBJ2-2, with no clear D. CDR3 length equals 16 residues. Per the germline V gene, CDR1 is SGHRS and CDR2 is YFSETQ. V lost 0 bases and J 1 base, leaving 10 bases between the germline ends. The CDR3 sequence is CASSLGLIENTGELFF. The CDR3 DNA is TGCGCCAGCAGCTTGGGTCTAATTGAGAACACCGGGGAGCTGTTTTTT.

The chain couples TRBV27 to TRBJ2-1; 8 positions agree with TRBD2. The ends lost 6 bases at V and 7 bases at J; junction bases unmatched: 5. The CDR3 has 13 amino acids. Germline CDR1 is MNHEY and CDR2 is SMNVEV (reference sequence). The DNA of the CDR3 is TGTGCCAGCAGAAACGGGAGGGCGAATGAGCAGTTCTTC. It codes for CASRNGRANEQFF.

The V call is TRBV5-1, the J call TRBJ1-2; TRBD1 is a possible D gene (6 bases). The CDR3 spans 14 residues. V lost 4 bases and J lost 0, with 10 bases in between. Germline lookup yields CDR1 SGHRS and CDR2 YFSETQ. The CDR3 protein is CASSTQGTNYGYTF. For the CDR3, the DNA is TGCGCCAGCAGCACACAGGGAACTAACTATGGCTACACCTTC.

The rearrangement joins TRBV5-1 to TRBJ2-2, with 8 bases lining up with TRBD1. With 0 bases clipped from V and 6 bases from J, the junction kept 7 bases outside the gene matches. CDR1 SGHRS and CDR2 YFSETQ come from the germline V gene. The CDR3 consists of 16 residues. The CDR3 reads CASSLVWTGQAGELFF. CDR3 nucleotide sequence: TGCGCCAGCAGCTTGGTCTGGACAGGGCAGGCCGGGGAGCTGTTTTTT.

In regard to this clone: This sample also contains other DNA sequences that code for the same CDR3. The CDR3 loop reads CASRDRAYGYTF. CDR3 coding DNA: TGTGCCAGTAGAGACAGGGCCTATGGCTACACCTTC. This rearrangement joins TRBV19 to TRBJ1-2; the match to TRBD1 covers 7 bases. Trimming cost V 6 bases and J 4 bases; bases outside gene matches: 2. There are 12 residues in the CDR3. The V gene's germline CDR1 is LNHDA and CDR2 SQIVND (reference sequence).

This rearrangement joins TRBV5-4 to TRBJ2-7, with 15 nucleotides matching TRBD2. Germline V lookup: CDR1 SGHNT, CDR2 YYREEE (reference sequence). Germline trimming cut 4 bases from V and 7 bases from J; bases unmatched to any gene: 9. The CDR3 totals 16 residues. The CDR3 DNA sequence: TGTGCCAGCAGCGCAGGACTAGCGGGAGGGCCGGGTGAGCAGTACTTC. Translated, it gives CASSAGLAGGPGEQYF.

The rearrangement links TRBV15 to TRBJ1-1, with unresolved D. The CDR3 is 13 residues long. Germline CDR1 and CDR2: LNHNV and YYDKDF (reference sequence). V was pared by 0 bases and J by 7 bases, with 9 bases between. The CDR3 coding sequence is TGTGCCACCAGCAGAGATCACAATAATGAAGCTTTCTTT. Translating it yields CATSRDHNNEAFF.

This chain connects TRBV19 to TRBJ2-1, with 8 positions matching TRBD1. V trimming: 6 bases; J trimming: 0 bases; junction bases outside the gene matches: 7. Germline-derived CDR1 and CDR2 are LNHDA and SQIVND (reference sequence). CDR3 length: 16 residues. The CDR3: CASSTGTGSSYNEQFF. The DNA of the CDR3 is TGTGCCAGTAGCACAGGGACAGGCAGCTCCTACAATGAGCAGTTCTTC.

This clone was seen only a few times. V and J are TRBV2 and TRBJ2-5, with TRBD2 matching 8 bases. Germline CDR1 SNHLY, CDR2 FYNNEI. The trim removed 9 bases at V and 6 bases at J, leaving 9 bases unmatched. This CDR3 comprises 13 residues. The CDR3, as DNA: TGTGCCAGTACCCGGGGGGGGCGAAAGACCCAGTACTTC. Its protein is CASTRGGRKTQYF. Full variable domain (remainder filled in from reference TRBV2 and TRBJ2-5): EPEVTQTPSHQVTQMGQEVILRCVPISNHLYFYWYRQILGQKVEFLVSFYNNEISEKSEIFDDQFSVERPDGSNFTLKIRSTKLEDSAMYFCASTRGGRKTQYFGPGTRLLVL.

This chain connects TRBV19 to TRBJ2-3, with 13 positions matching TRBD2. Per germline, CDR1 LNHDA and CDR2 SQIVND (reference sequence). The CDR3 is 17 amino acids. Trimming cost V 8 bases and J 3 bases; bases outside gene matches: 11. DNA for the CDR3: TGTGCCAGTCGATCATTAGGACTAGCGGGAGTGACAGATACGCAGTATTTT. Translating gives CASRSLGLAGVTDTQYF.

CDR3 sequence: CASSSRAGRGSYNEQFF. CDR3 DNA: TGTGCCAGCAGCTCTCGGGCGGGGCGGGGCTCCTACAATGAGCAGTTCTTC. The J gene is TRBJ2-1, the V gene TRBV7-3, with D perhaps matching TRBD2 (6 bases). Trimming removed 4 bases from V and 0 bases from J, with 16 bases in between. Germline CDR1 reads SGHTA; CDR2 reads FQGTGA. The CDR3 totals 17 residues.

V and J are TRBV5-6 and TRBJ2-3; 7 bases line up with TRBD1. V shed 5 bases, J shed 4 bases, and the junction held 4 bases outside the gene matches. The CDR3 loop spans 13 amino acids. Germline CDR1 and CDR2: SGHDT and YYEEEE. CDR3 region: CASRTGYADTQYF. DNA of the CDR3: TGTGCCAGCAGGACAGGGTACGCAGATACGCAGTATTTT.

V gene TRBV4-2 combines with J gene TRBJ1-2; D might be TRBD1 (5 bases). Trimming pared 3 bases from V and 0 bases from J, leaving 11 bases between. CDR3 length equals 15 residues. CDR1 and CDR2 from the germline V gene are LGHNA and YNFKEQ. The CDR3 loop reads CASSQEGAANYGYTF. As DNA, the CDR3 is TGTGCCAGCAGCCAGGAAGGGGCAGCTAACTATGGCTACACCTTC.